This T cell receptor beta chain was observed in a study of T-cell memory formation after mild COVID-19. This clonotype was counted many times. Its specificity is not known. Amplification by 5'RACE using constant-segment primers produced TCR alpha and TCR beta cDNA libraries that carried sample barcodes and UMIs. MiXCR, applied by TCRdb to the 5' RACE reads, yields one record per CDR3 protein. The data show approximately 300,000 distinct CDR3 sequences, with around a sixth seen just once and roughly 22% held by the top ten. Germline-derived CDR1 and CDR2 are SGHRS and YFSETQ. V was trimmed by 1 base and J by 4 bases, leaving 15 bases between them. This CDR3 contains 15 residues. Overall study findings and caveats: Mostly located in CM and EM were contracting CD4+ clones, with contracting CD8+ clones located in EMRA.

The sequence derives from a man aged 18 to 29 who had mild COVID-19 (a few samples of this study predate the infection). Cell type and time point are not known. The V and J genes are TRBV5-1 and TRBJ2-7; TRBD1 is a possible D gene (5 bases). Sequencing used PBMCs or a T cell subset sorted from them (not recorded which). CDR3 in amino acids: CASSLRTPTRYEQYF. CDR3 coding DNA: TGCGCCAGCAGCTTGCGGACACCCACGAGATACGAGCAGTACTTC. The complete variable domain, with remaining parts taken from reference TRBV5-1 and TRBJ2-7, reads KAGVTQTPRYLIKTRGQQVTLSCSPISGHRSVSWYQQTPGQGLQFLFEYFSETQRNKGNFPGRFSGRQFSNSRSEMNVSTLELGDSALYLCASSLRTPTRYEQYFGPGTRLTVT.